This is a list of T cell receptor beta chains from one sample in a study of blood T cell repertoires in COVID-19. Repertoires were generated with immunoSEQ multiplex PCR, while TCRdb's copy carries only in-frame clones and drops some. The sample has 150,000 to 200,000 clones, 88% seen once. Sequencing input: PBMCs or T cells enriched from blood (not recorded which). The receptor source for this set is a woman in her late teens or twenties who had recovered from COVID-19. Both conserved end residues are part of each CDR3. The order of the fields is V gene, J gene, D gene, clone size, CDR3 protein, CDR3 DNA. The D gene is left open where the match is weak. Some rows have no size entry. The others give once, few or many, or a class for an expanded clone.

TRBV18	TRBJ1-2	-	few	CASSRSGTEDGYTF	TGTGCCAGCTCACGGAGCGGGACGGAGGATGGCTACACCTTC
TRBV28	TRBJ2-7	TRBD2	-	CASRASGGRPYEQYF	TGTGCCAGCAGGGCCTCGGGGGGTCGCCCCTACGAGCAGTACTTC
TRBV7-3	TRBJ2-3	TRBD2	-	CASSLGVLRGVDTQYF	TGTGCCAGCAGCTTAGGGGTTTTGCGGGGGGTTGATACGCAGTATTTT
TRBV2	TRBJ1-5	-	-	CASSGGRDQPQHF	TGTGCCAGCAGTGGAGGGCGCGATCAGCCCCAGCATTTT
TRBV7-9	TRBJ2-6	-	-	CASSLGEAGANVLTF	TGTGCCAGCAGCTTAGGGGAGGCTGGGGCCAACGTCCTGACTTTC
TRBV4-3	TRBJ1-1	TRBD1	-	CASSQQDRVGTEAFF	TGCGCCAGCAGCCAACAAGACAGGGTGGGCACTGAAGCTTTCTTT
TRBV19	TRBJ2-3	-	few	CASSLGADTQYF	TGTGCCAGTAGTTTGGGAGCAGATACGCAGTATTTT
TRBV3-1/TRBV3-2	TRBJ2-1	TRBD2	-	CASRLAGGSYNEQFF	TGTGCCTCCCGACTAGCGGGAGGGTCGTACAATGAGCAGTTCTTC
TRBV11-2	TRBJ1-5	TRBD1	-	CASSLDRGGNQPQHF	TGTGCCAGCAGCCTCGACAGGGGAGGCAATCAGCCCCAGCATTTT
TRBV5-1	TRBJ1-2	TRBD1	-	CASSLDRGEDYGYTF	TGCGCCAGCAGCTTGGACAGGGGGGAGGACTATGGCTACACCTTC
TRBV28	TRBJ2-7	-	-	CASSLGPLRIRTYEQYF	TGTGCCAGCAGTTTAGGCCCCCTGAGGATTCGCACCTACGAGCAGTACTTC
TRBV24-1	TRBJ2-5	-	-	CATSDLGASGVAQYF	TGTGCCACCAGTGATTTAGGGGCCTCTGGGGTGGCCCAGTACTTC
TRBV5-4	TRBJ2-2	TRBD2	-	CASSLVGEGWTGELFF	TGTGCCAGCAGCTTGGTGGGGGAGGGGTGGACCGGGGAGCTGTTTTTT
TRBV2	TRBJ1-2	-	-	CASSGIRPGYTF	TGTGCCAGCAGTGGAATCAGGCCGGGCTACACCTTC
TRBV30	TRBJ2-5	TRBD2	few	CAWSGRSGSQETQYF	TGTGCCTGGAGTGGCCGTAGCGGGAGCCAAGAGACCCAGTACTTC